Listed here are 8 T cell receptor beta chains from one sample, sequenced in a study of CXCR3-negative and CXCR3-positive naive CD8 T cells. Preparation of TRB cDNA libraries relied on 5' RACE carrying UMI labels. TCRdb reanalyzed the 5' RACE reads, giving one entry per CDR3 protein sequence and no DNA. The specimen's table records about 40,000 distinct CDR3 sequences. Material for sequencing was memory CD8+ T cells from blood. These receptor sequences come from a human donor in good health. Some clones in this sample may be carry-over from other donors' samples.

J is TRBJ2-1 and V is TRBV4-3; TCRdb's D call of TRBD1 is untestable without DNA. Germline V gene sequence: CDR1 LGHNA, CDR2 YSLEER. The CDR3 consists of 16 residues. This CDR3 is CASSQGGTGGYNEQFF.

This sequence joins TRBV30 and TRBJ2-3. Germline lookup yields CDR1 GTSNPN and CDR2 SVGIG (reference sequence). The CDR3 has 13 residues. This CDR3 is CAWSVLNTDTQYF.

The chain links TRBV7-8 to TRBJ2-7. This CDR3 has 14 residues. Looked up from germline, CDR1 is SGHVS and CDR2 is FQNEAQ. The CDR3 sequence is CASSPKVGGDEQYF.

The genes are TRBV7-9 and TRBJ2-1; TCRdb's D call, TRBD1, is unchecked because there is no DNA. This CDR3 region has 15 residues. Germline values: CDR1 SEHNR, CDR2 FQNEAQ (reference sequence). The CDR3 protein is CASSSRESSYNEQFF.

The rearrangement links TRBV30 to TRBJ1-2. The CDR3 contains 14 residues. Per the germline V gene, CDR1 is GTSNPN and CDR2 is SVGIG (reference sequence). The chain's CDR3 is CAWRGLDSNYGYTF. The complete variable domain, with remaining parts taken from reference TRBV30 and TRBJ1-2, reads SQTIHQWPATLVQPVGSPLSLECTVEGTSNPNLYWYRQAAGRGLQLLFYSVGIGQISSEVPQNLSASRPQDRQFILSSKKLLLSDSGFYLCAWRGLDSNYGYTFGSGTRLTVV.

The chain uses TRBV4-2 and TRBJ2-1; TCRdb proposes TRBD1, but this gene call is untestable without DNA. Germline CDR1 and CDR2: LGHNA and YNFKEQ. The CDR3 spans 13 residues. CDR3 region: CASAPGGPDEQFF.

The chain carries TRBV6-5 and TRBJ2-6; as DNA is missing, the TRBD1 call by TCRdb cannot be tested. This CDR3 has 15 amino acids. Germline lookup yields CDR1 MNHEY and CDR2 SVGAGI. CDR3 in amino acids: CASTSTGDGANVLTF.

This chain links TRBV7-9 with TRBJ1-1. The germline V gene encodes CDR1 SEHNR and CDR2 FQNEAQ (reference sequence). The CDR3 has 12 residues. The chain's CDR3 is CASSLRTGEAFF.